Below, 21 T cell receptor beta chains from the same sample are listed, as sequenced in a study of cytomegalovirus exposure and HLA in healthy donors (dated by TCRdb to the late 2010s). The method behind the library was the immunoSEQ multiplex PCR assay. TCRdb obtained this table from immuneACCESS and retained in-frame rearrangements with V and J assigned. These tables miss some clones; where compared with another copy, unresolved V genes account for less than half of the shortfall, and the remainder is unexplained. In this sample the table shows around 120,000 clones, 88% of which occur a single time. The ten largest clones add up to about 1.8% of the sample. Sequencing was performed on PBMCs. The receptors derive from a man aged 18 to 29 in good health and CMV-seronegative.

The chain uses TRBV19 and TRBJ1-2; 9 positions match TRBD1. Trimming at V came to 5 bases and at J to 2 bases, leaving 3 bases not matched to a gene. Per the germline V gene, CDR1 is LNHDA and CDR2 is SQIVND (reference sequence). The CDR3 sequence is 14 residues long. As DNA, the CDR3 is TGTGCCAGTAGTCGGGACAGGGAAAACTATGGCTACACCTTC. Its translation: CASSRDRENYGYTF.

In this sample, this clone turned up once. This chain uses TRBV28 with TRBJ1-1; D remains ambiguous. The CDR3 length is 13 residues. V lost 5 bases and J lost 1, with 8 bases in between. In germline, CDR1 is MDHEN, CDR2 SYDVKM. The CDR3 DNA reads as TGTGCCAGCAGTGAGGAGAGGAACACTGAAGCTTTCTTT. Amino acid sequence: CASSEERNTEAFF.

This chain uses TRBV25-1 with TRBJ2-7; perhaps TRBD2 as D (5 bases). V lost 3 bases, J lost 2 bases, and 14 bases lay in between. The CDR3 spans 15 residues. The germline gives CDR1 MGHDK, CDR2 SYGVNS. The CDR3 here is CASSDPSGRTYEQYF. The DNA of the CDR3 is TGTGCCAGCAGTGATCCCAGCGGCCGTACCTACGAGCAGTACTTC.

V is TRBV5-6 and J is TRBJ2-7; perhaps TRBD2 as D (6 bases). V lost 5 bases to trimming and J lost 3 bases, with 21 bases between them. Germline V gives CDR1 SGHDT, CDR2 YYEEEE. The CDR3 contains 16 residues. CDR3 in DNA: TGTGCCAGCAGTTCGGGGGTCGGCGCGGTAATCTACGAGCAGTACTTC. Translating gives CASSSGVGAVIYEQYF.

The rearrangement links TRBV18 to TRBJ1-5; tentative D call: TRBD1 (6 bases). The CDR3 has 13 residues. Germline lookup yields CDR1 KGHSH and CDR2 LQKENI. The V end was cut by 5 bases, the J end by 7 bases, with 12 bases between. The chain's CDR3 is CASSDRDTQPQHF. CDR3 DNA: TGTGCCAGCTCAGACCGGGACACGCAGCCCCAGCATTTT.

The rearrangement joins TRBV5-1 to TRBJ2-3; D gene unclear. This CDR3 is built from 12 residues. V gave up 8 bases and J gave up 5 bases, with 12 bases separating them. Germline V lookup: CDR1 SGHRS, CDR2 YFSETQ. The CDR3 coding sequence is TGCGCCAGTACGTTGACTGGAGATACGCAGTATTTT. Residues: CASTLTGDTQYF.

The chain carries TRBV7-9 and TRBJ2-3; TRBD2 might be the D (6 bases). This CDR3 comprises 18 residues. Trimming took 1 base from V and 2 from J, leaving 19 bases between them. Germline lookup yields CDR1 SEHNR and CDR2 FQNEAQ (reference sequence). This CDR3 is CASSLGWRVLNITDTQYF. As DNA, the CDR3 is TGTGCCAGCAGCTTAGGGTGGAGGGTTCTTAATATCACAGATACGCAGTATTTT.

The chain uses TRBV27 and TRBJ1-4; D uncertain. The CDR3 sequence is 14 residues long. Germline assignment: CDR1 MNHEY and CDR2 SMNVEV (reference sequence). Trimming removed 3 bases from V and 3 bases from J, with 8 bases in between. CDR3 sequence: CASSFLDSNEKLFF. The CDR3 DNA sequence: TGTGCCAGCAGTTTTTTAGATTCTAATGAAAAACTGTTTTTT.

This clone has just one count. The V and J genes are TRBV15 and TRBJ2-1; no definite D call. CDR3 length: 14 residues. CDR1 is LNHNV, CDR2 YYDKDF, per germline (reference sequence). Trimming left V 0 bases short and J 6 bases short, with 9 bases between. The CDR3 bases are TGTGCCACCAGCAGAGATCGCGTGTTCAATGAGCAGTTCTTC. Translating it yields CATSRDRVFNEQFF.

The chain employs TRBV19 and TRBJ2-5, with D perhaps TRBD2 (5 bases). Germline values: CDR1 LNHDA, CDR2 SQIVND (reference sequence). The ends were cut back, 3 bases at V and 5 bases at J, with 16 bases in the middle. This CDR3 has 15 amino acids. CDR3 residues: CASSIRRGGPETQYF. CDR3 nucleotide sequence: TGTGCCAGTAGTATCAGGCGTGGAGGTCCCGAGACCCAGTACTTC.

The rearrangement uses TRBV5-4 and TRBJ1-4; D call uncertain. Deletions cut 2 bases from V and 0 bases from J, with 11 bases between. Germline V gives CDR1 SGHNT, CDR2 YYREEE (reference sequence). The CDR3 sequence is 16 residues long. Here the CDR3 DNA reads TGTGCCAGCAGCTTCGTACAGAACCCAACTAATGAAAAACTGTTTTTT. As protein: CASSFVQNPTNEKLFF.

The J gene is TRBJ2-1, the V gene TRBV2, with 8 nucleotides matching TRBD2. Germline assignment: CDR1 SNHLY and CDR2 FYNNEI. The CDR3 is 13 amino acids. V shed 8 bases, J shed 0 bases, and the junction held 0 bases outside the gene matches. The CDR3 nucleotides are TGTGCCAGCGGGACTAGCTCCTACAATGAGCAGTTCTTC. Protein product: CASGTSSYNEQFF.

The chain carries TRBV15 and TRBJ2-1; weak D call: TRBD1 (6 bases). CDR1 is LNHNV, CDR2 YYDKDF, per germline (reference sequence). V gave up 6 bases and J gave up 5 bases, with 17 bases separating them. CDR3 length: 15 residues. CDR3 nucleotide sequence: TGTGCCACCAGTAGAACAGGGTATAGCGACAATGAGCAGTTCTTC. Residues: CATSRTGYSDNEQFF.

This clone was counted once. V is TRBV27 and J is TRBJ2-1, with D possibly TRBD2 on 7 matching bases. Trimming removed 1 base from V and 5 bases from J, with 15 bases in between. The CDR3 contains 16 residues. Germline V CDR1 and CDR2: MNHEY, SMNVEV (reference sequence). CDR3 sequence: CASSLWGGPDDNEQFF. DNA for the CDR3: TGTGCCAGCAGTTTATGGGGGGGGCCCGATGACAATGAGCAGTTCTTC.

The chain couples TRBV28 to TRBJ2-7; 7 bases match TRBD2. Germline V gives CDR1 MDHEN, CDR2 SYDVKM. This CDR3 has 14 residues. V lost 3 bases, J lost 2 bases, and 4 bases stayed unmatched. Here the CDR3 reads CASSFPGLTYEQYF. The CDR3 nucleotides read TGTGCCAGCAGTTTTCCGGGACTAACCTACGAGCAGTACTTC.

The chain has TRBV5-1 and TRBJ2-3; perhaps TRBD1 as D (5 bases). This CDR3 region has 15 residues. Deletions cut 1 base from V and 1 base from J, with 10 bases between. Per the germline V gene, CDR1 is SGHRS and CDR2 is YFSETQ. The CDR3 nucleotides read TGCGCCAGCAGCTTGTTAGGGGTGGGCACAGATACGCAGTATTTT. Residues: CASSLLGVGTDTQYF.

The chain has TRBV7-8 and TRBJ1-5; unclear D gene. Germline CDR1 is SGHVS and CDR2 is FQNEAQ. The V and J ends lost 2 bases and 0 bases respectively, with 11 bases between them. This CDR3 contains 16 residues. The CDR3 nucleotides read TGTGCCAGCAGCTTATCCCCGGTTTATAGCAATCAGCCCCAGCATTTT. Amino acids: CASSLSPVYSNQPQHF.

The chain is built from TRBV19 and TRBJ2-1, with TRBD2 identical over 9 bases. V lost 4 bases to trimming and J lost 5 bases; unmatched junction nucleotides: 12. The CDR3 loop spans 17 amino acids. Germline loops: CDR1 LNHDA, CDR2 SQIVND (reference sequence). The CDR3 DNA sequence: TGTGCCAGTAGTAAGCGGGAGGCACTGATATTGGACAATGAGCAGTTCTTC. The encoded protein is CASSKREALILDNEQFF. Full variable domain (remainder filled in from reference TRBV19 and TRBJ2-1): DGGITQSPKYLFRKEGQNVTLSCEQNLNHDAMYWYRQDPGQGLRLIYYSQIVNDFQKGDIAEGYSVSREKKESFPLTVTSAQKNPTAFYLCASSKREALILDNEQFFGPGTRLTVL.

The chain recombines TRBV7-2 with TRBJ2-3; D might be TRBD2 (6 bases). V lost 5 bases and J lost 1, with 22 bases in between. This CDR3 spans 18 amino acids. The germline gives CDR1 SGHTA, CDR2 FQGNSA. For the CDR3, the DNA is TGTGCCAGCAGCACACCCGCCGCGCCGTCTAGCGGCACAGATACGCAGTATTTT. Its translation is CASSTPAAPSSGTDTQYF.

DNA of the CDR3: TGTGCCAGCAGTTACGCCCGGGGGGGGGAGACCCAGTACTTC. It encodes CASSYARGGETQYF. The V gene is TRBV6-6, the J gene TRBJ2-5; TRBD2 matches 8 bases. J was trimmed by 5 bases and V by 2 bases; bases with no gene match: 4. Per germline, CDR1 MNHNY and CDR2 SVGAGI (reference sequence). This CDR3 comprises 14 residues.

The V call is TRBV5-1, the J call TRBJ1-6; TRBD1 matches at 9 bases. Losses at the gene ends were 0 bases for V and 10 bases for J; bases not matched to a gene: 2. The germline V gene encodes CDR1 SGHRS and CDR2 YFSETQ. This CDR3 region has 14 residues. The CDR3 nucleotides are TGCGCCAGCAGCTTGGGGACAGGGGTATCACCCCTCCACTTT. This codes for CASSLGTGVSPLHF.